This TCR beta chain stems from a study of blood T cell repertoires in COVID-19. Study as a whole: There were acute and convalescent COVID-19 samples, and they came from the United States, Italy and Spain. Sample material is recorded as cDNA or gDNA derived from T cells, B-cell-depleted T cells, or PBMCs.

Original methodology: Counts of nucleated cells, estimated from reference gene primer amplification, were obtained. Profiling relied on immunoSEQ multiplex PCR, and the TCRdb table lists in-frame clones only, not all of them. Clonal size and the V and J genes are those of that table, whereas D and trimming came from the DNA. The sample carries hundreds of thousands of clones, around 90% recorded once. This CDR3 spans 17 amino acids. Germline CDR1 is SGHRS and CDR2 is YFSETQ. Trimming shortened V by 4 bases and J by 2 bases, and 16 bases separated the two germline ends. This sequence originates from a young woman with acute or convalescent COVID-19. The chain combines TRBV5-1 with TRBJ2-6, with D maybe TRBD1 (6 bases). Sequencing used peripheral blood. The CDR3 loop is CASSRPGAGAGANVLTF. The DNA of the CDR3 is TGCGCCAGCAGCCGTCCTGGGGCAGGGGCTGGGGCCAACGTCCTGACTTTC.